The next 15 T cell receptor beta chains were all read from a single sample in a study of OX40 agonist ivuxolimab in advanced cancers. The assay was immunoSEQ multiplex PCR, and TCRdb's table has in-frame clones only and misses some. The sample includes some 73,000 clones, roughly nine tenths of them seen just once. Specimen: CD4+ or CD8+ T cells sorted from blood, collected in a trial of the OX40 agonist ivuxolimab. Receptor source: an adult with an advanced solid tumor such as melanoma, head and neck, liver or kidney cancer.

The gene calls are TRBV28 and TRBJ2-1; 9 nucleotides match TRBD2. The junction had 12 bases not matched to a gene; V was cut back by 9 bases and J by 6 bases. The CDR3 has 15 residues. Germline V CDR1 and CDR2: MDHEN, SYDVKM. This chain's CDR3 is CASTLAGSPANEQFF. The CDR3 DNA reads TGTGCCAGTACTCTAGCGGGAAGCCCCGCCAATGAGCAGTTCTTC.

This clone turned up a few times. The CDR3 DNA is TGTGCCAGTAGTACCCGGGACAGGGGAAACATTCAGTACTTC. Amino acid sequence: CASSTRDRGNIQYF. V is TRBV19 and J is TRBJ2-4; the match to TRBD1 covers 10 bases. V lost 4 bases to trimming and J lost 6 bases; unmatched junction nucleotides: 3. The V gene's germline CDR1 is LNHDA and CDR2 SQIVND (reference sequence). This CDR3 is built from 14 residues.

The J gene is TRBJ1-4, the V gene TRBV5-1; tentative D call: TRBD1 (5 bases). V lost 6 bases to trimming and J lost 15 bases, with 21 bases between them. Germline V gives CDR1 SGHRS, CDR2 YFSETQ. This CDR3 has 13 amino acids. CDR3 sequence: CASTPSEGSDLFF. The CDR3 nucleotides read TGCGCCAGCACCCCGTCAGAGGGGTCCGACTTGTTTTTT.

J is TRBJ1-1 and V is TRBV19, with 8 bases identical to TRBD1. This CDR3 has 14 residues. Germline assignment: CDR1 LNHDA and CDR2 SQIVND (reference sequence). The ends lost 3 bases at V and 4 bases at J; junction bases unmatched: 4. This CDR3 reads CASSMTGVGTEAFF. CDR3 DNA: TGTGCCAGTAGTATGACAGGGGTCGGCACTGAAGCTTTCTTT.

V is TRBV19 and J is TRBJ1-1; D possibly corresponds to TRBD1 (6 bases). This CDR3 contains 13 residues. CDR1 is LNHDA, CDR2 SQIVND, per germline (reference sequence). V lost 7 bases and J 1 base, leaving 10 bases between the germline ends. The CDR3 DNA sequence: TGTGCCAGTACCTCGACAGGGAACACTGAAGCTTTCTTT. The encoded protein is CASTSTGNTEAFF.

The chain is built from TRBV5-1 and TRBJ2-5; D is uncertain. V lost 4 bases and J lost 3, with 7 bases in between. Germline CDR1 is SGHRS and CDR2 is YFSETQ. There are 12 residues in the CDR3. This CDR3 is CASSPNKETQYF. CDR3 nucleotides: TGCGCCAGCAGCCCGAATAAAGAGACCCAGTACTTC.

The CDR3 region is CASSPRTGRGNTEAFF. The CDR3 coding sequence is TGTGCCAGCAGCCCCCGGACAGGGCGAGGGAACACTGAAGCTTTCTTT. The J gene is TRBJ1-1, the V gene TRBV11-2; 8 nucleotides match TRBD1. The CDR3 runs 16 residues. CDR1 SGHAT and CDR2 FQNNGV come from the germline V gene. With 5 bases clipped from V and 1 base from J, the junction kept 9 bases outside the gene matches.

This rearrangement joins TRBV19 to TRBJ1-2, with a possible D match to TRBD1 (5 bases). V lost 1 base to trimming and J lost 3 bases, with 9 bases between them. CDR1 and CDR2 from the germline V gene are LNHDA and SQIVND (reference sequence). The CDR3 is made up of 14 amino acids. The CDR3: CASSIGGDDYGYTF. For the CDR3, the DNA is TGTGCCAGTAGTATAGGGGGGGACGACTATGGCTACACCTTC.

CDR3 residues: CASSRDIRTLGYNQPQHF. DNA for the CDR3: TGTGCCAGTAGTAGGGACATCCGAACCCTCGGATACAATCAGCCCCAGCATTTT. The chain recombines TRBV19 with TRBJ1-5; a weak D match, TRBD1 (6 bases). Germline CDR1 LNHDA, CDR2 SQIVND (reference sequence). The ends were cut back, 4 bases at V and 3 bases at J, with 22 bases in the middle. The length of the CDR3 is 18 residues.

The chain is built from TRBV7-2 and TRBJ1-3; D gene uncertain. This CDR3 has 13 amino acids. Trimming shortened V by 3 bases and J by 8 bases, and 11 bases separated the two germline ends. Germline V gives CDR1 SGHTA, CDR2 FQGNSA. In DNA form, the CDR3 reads TGTGCCAGCAGCTTTAACAGACTAGACACCATATATTTT. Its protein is CASSFNRLDTIYF.

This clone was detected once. The DNA for the CDR3 is TGTGCCAGCAGTTTAGCAGGGGCCAACAATCAGCCCCAGCATTTT. Translated, it gives CASSLAGANNQPQHF. V gene TRBV28 combines with J gene TRBJ1-5; D perhaps matches TRBD1 (6 bases). Germline loops: CDR1 MDHEN, CDR2 SYDVKM. V lost 2 bases to trimming and J lost 3 bases, with 11 bases between them. The length of the CDR3 is 15 residues.

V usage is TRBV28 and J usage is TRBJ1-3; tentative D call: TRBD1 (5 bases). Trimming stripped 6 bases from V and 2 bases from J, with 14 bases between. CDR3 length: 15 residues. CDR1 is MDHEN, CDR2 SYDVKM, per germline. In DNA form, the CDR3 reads TGTGCCAGCAGATCTCAGGGTCCGGCTGGAAACACCATATATTTT. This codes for CASRSQGPAGNTIYF.

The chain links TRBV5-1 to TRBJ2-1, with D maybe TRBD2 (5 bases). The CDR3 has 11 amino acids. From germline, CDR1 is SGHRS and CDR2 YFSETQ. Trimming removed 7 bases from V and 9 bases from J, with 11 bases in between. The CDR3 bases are TGCGCCAGCCGGACTCCTGGTGAGCAGTTCTTC. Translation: CASRTPGEQFF.

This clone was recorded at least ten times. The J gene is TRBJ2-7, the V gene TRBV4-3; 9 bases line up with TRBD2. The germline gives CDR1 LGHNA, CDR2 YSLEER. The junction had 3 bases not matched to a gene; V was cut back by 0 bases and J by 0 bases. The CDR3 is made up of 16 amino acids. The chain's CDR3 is CASSQDLAGSSYEQYF. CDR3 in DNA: TGCGCCAGCAGCCAAGACCTAGCGGGGAGCTCCTACGAGCAGTACTTC.

The CDR3: CASSPGLAVGGAYEQYF. The DNA of the CDR3 is TGTGCCAGCAGCCCCGGTTTAGCGGTCGGGGGAGCCTACGAGCAGTACTTC. The gene calls are TRBV7-8 and TRBJ2-7; a possible D gene is TRBD2 (6 bases). Trimming cost V 5 bases and J 2 bases, with 22 bases left between them. The CDR3 is 17 amino acids. CDR1 SGHVS and CDR2 FQNEAQ come from the germline V gene.